This T cell receptor (beta chain) was identified during a study of T cells in localized non-small cell lung cancer. CDR3 length: 16 residues. V gave up 4 bases and J gave up 1 base; unmatched junction bases: 7. Germline V gives CDR1 LNHDA, CDR2 SQIVND (reference sequence). Method: immunoSEQ multiplex PCR; TCRdb's copy keeps in-frame clones and lacks some. This sample carries fewer than 60,000 clones, about 85% of them seen once, and the ten largest clones take just under 20%. Sequenced material: peripheral blood, taken before any cancer treatment. The TCR sequence derives from a female donor over 55 with stage II squamous cell lung carcinoma. The chain uses TRBV19 and TRBJ1-1; 9 bases line up with TRBD1. CDR3 bases: TGTGCCAGTAGTAAGAGACAGGGGGTCGGGAACACTGAAGCTTTCTTT. As protein: CASSKRQGVGNTEAFF.